The following is a T cell receptor beta chain sequence with its context. Its specificity is not known. CDR1 PRHDT and CDR2 FYEKMQ come from the germline V gene (reference sequence). The CDR3 sequence is 15 residues long. Trimming removed 9 bases from V and 0 bases from J, with 14 bases in between. The data derive from a study of OX40 agonist ivuxolimab in advanced cancers. Study conclusions and caveats: Both CD4+ and CD8+ T cell populations in blood had undergone clonal expansion by week 6 at 0.1 to 3.0 mg/kg.

The protocol was immunoSEQ multiplex PCR, while the TCRdb copy is restricted to in-frame clones and leaves out a portion. The table includes tens of thousands of clones, roughly 84% detected once. The origin of this receptor is an adult with an advanced solid tumor such as melanoma, head and neck, liver or kidney cancer. This chain uses TRBV13 with TRBJ2-2, with D unclear. Sequencing was performed on CD4+ or CD8+ T cells sorted from blood, taken in a trial of the OX40 agonist ivuxolimab. The CDR3 nucleotides read TGTGCCAGTGGGATCGGGCTATCGAACACCGGGGAGCTGTTTTTT. Protein sequence: CASGIGLSNTGELFF.